These T cell receptor beta chains were read from a single sample in a study of long-term antiretroviral therapy in people with HIV. Sequencing used immunoSEQ multiplex PCR; TCRdb keeps in-frame clones, though not all of them. This repertoire shows around 15,000 clones, 77% found once; its top ten account for around 21%. Sequences were derived from unsorted PBMCs, sampled 2.1 years after starting antiretroviral therapy. The receptors were sampled from a man in his forties with HIV. Each CDR3 is given with its conserved first and last residue. Fields, in order: D gene, V gene, clone size, J gene, CDR3 DNA, CDR3 protein. The D gene is left open where the match is weak. Rows give clone size only sometimes, using once, few, many, or a class for an expanded clone.

.	TRBV27	once	TRBJ1-1	TGTGCCAGCAGTTTAGGGCCCGGGGCGGGCACTGAAGCTTTCTTT	CASSLGPGAGTEAFF
TRBD1	TRBV5-1	.	TRBJ2-5	TGCGCCAGCAGCCTCCGGGACAGGGACGAGACCCAGTACTTC	CASSLRDRDETQYF
.	TRBV7-9	few	TRBJ1-4	TGTGCCAGCGGGGGGACTAATGAAAAACTGTTTTTT	CASGGTNEKLFF
TRBD1	TRBV30	few	TRBJ2-7	TGTGCCTGGAGCGGGACAGGCTACGAGCAGTACTTC	CAWSGTGYEQYF
.	TRBV12-5	once	TRBJ1-1	TGTGCTAGTGGCCCTTGGGAGAACACTGAAGCTTTCTTT	CASGPWENTEAFF
.	TRBV9	.	TRBJ1-1	TGTGCCAGCAGCGAGGGGTCGGCATCGAACACTGAAGCTTTCTTT	CASSEGSASNTEAFF
TRBD2	TRBV4-1	.	TRBJ2-3	TGCGCCAGCAGCCAAGTGAAACTAGCGACAGATACGCAGTATTTT	CASSQVKLATDTQYF
TRBD1	TRBV12-5	.	TRBJ1-2	TGTGCTAGTGGCCGACAAAACCGGGACAGGGGGAAAATGACCTATGGCTACACCTTC	CASGRQNRDRGKMTYGYTF
.	TRBV29-1	.	TRBJ1-1	TGCAGCGTTGATAGGGGAGAGGACACTGAAGCTTTCTTT	CSVDRGEDTEAFF
TRBD1	TRBV13	.	TRBJ2-5	TGTGCCAGCAGCCCTCGACAGGGAGCCCCGGGGGAGACCCAGTACTTC	CASSPRQGAPGETQYF
.	TRBV19	.	TRBJ1-1	TGTGCCAGTAGTATAGTTGACAGCACTGAAGCTTTCTTT	CASSIVDSTEAFF
.	TRBV5-8	.	TRBJ1-2	TGTGCCAGCAGCCATAGGCACGCGGATGGCTACACCTTC	CASSHRHADGYTF
TRBD1	TRBV9	.	TRBJ1-1	TGTGCCAGCAGCGTAGGGGAGGACAGGTTGAACACTGAAGCTTTCTTT	CASSVGEDRLNTEAFF
.	TRBV29-1	few	TRBJ2-1	TGCAGCGTTGAAGGTGGGGGTGATGAGCAGTTCTTC	CSVEGGGDEQFF
.	TRBV18	.	TRBJ2-1	TGTGCCAGCTCACCCCCGCCGTTGAACAATGAGCAGTTCTTC	CASSPPPLNNEQFF
.	TRBV6-5	few	TRBJ1-5	TGTGCCAGCAGCCTCGTCCCGGGGAGCAATCAGCCCCAGCATTTT	CASSLVPGSNQPQHF
.	TRBV7-9	.	TRBJ1-1	TGTGCCAGCAGCTTACCAACCGGGCCGGGGAACACTGAAGCTTTCTTT	CASSLPTGPGNTEAFF
.	TRBV18	.	TRBJ1-3	TGTGCCAGCTCACCGGACAGACGTCGGGACACCATATATTTT	CASSPDRRRDTIYF
.	TRBV2	.	TRBJ1-5	TGTGCCAGCAGTGAAGAGGTATGGACGAGTGGTGCACAGCCCCAGCATTTT	CASSEEVWTSGAQPQHF
.	TRBV7-9	.	TRBJ1-1	TGTGCCAGCAGCTCAGGACAGACTGAAGCTTTCTTT	CASSSGQTEAFF
.	TRBV19	.	TRBJ2-7	TGTGCCAGTAGTATAGGCAACGAGCAGTACTTC	CASSIGNEQYF
TRBD1	TRBV11-2	.	TRBJ2-2	TGTGCCAGCAGCCCCCCCGGGACAGGGAGCGGGGAGCTGTTTTTT	CASSPPGTGSGELFF
.	TRBV2	.	TRBJ2-7	TGTGCCAGCAGTGACCGGGACATCCCCGAGCAGTACTTC	CASSDRDIPEQYF
.	TRBV28	once	TRBJ1-1	TGTGCCAGCAGTTGGGGCACTGAAGCTTTCTTT	CASSWGTEAFF
TRBD1	TRBV11-1	.	TRBJ2-7	TGTGCCAGCAGCTTAGGAAGGGGACAGGCTAACGAGCAGTACTTC	CASSLGRGQANEQYF
.	TRBV5-1	few	TRBJ1-6	TGCGCCAGCAGCTTGGATCGGGGTCCGTCACCCCTCCACTTT	CASSLDRGPSPLHF
.	TRBV5-8	.	TRBJ1-2	TGTGCCAGCAGCGCAGGGGACATCGTGCCGGGCTATGGCTACACCTTC	CASSAGDIVPGYGYTF
TRBD1	TRBV25-1	.	TRBJ1-2	TGTGCCAGCAGTGAATCGGGGGGCAGGGGGCTCGTCTATGGCTACACCTTC	CASSESGGRGLVYGYTF
.	TRBV4-1	once	TRBJ2-2	TGCGCCAGCAGCCAAGAAGGTGCGGGGCGAGGCACCGGGGAGCTGTTTTTT	CASSQEGAGRGTGELFF
.	TRBV19	.	TRBJ1-1	TGTGCCAGTAGTATCGGCAGCCTGAACACTGAAGCTTTCTTT	CASSIGSLNTEAFF
.	TRBV19	.	TRBJ2-4	TGTGCCAGTAGTATCGGAGCTGCAGGGGACATTCAGTACTTC	CASSIGAAGDIQYF
TRBD1	TRBV29-1	.	TRBJ2-2	TGCAGCGTTTGGGACAGGGGGTCGAACACCGGGGAGCTGTTTTTT	CSVWDRGSNTGELFF
TRBD2	TRBV27	.	TRBJ2-3	TGTGCCAGCAGTTTATGGGGGGGGACTAGCACAGATACGCAGTATTTT	CASSLWGGTSTDTQYF
.	TRBV7-9	.	TRBJ2-7	TGTGCCAGCAGCTTAACGGGGAACTCCTACGAGCAGTACTTC	CASSLTGNSYEQYF
TRBD1	TRBV5-1	.	TRBJ2-3	TGCGCCAGCAGCTTGGCCGCGGCAGGGGGCCGAGATACGCAGTATTTT	CASSLAAAGGRDTQYF
.	TRBV6-5	once	TRBJ1-2	TGTGCCAGCAGTTACACATTAAACTATGGCTACACCTTC	CASSYTLNYGYTF
.	TRBV5-5	.	TRBJ1-3	TGTGCCAGCAGCATGATGATCCGAAACACCATATATTTT	CASSMMIRNTIYF
.	TRBV15	.	TRBJ2-7	TGTGCCACCAGCTGGGGGAGCTCCTACGAGCAGTACTTC	CATSWGSSYEQYF
TRBD2	TRBV5-1	.	TRBJ2-1	TGCGCCAGCAGCTTGTTAGCGGGGGGGCCGAACAATGAGCAGTTCTTC	CASSLLAGGPNNEQFF
.	TRBV6-6	.	TRBJ1-2	TGTGCCAGCAGCCCCGGGGGCGGCAGAGTATATGGCTACACCTTC	CASSPGGGRVYGYTF
.	TRBV13	.	TRBJ1-2	TGTGCCAGCAGTAACCCTGAGACGGGGGACTATGGCTACACCTTC	CASSNPETGDYGYTF